Sequencing of this TCR beta chain was carried out in a study of T cell responses to AZD1222 COVID-19 vaccine. Study overall: Both about-4-week and about-12-week second-dose recipients were combined.

Study-wide results and limits: Seropositive at baseline were only six AZD1222 recipients.

Assay used: immunoSEQ multiplex PCR; TCRdb lists only in-frame clones, some missing. The table shows roughly 150,000 clones, with approximately 86% occurring only once. About this clone: Its specificity is unknown.

Per germline, CDR1 SGHNT and CDR2 YYREEE (reference sequence). V shed 1 base, J shed 4 bases, and the junction held 3 bases outside the gene matches. CDR3 length equals 15 residues. The chain carries TRBV5-4 and TRBJ2-2; TRBD2 agrees at 8 bases. The origin of this receptor is an adult in good health. The sequenced sample was peripheral blood, obtained on day 0 of AZD1222 vaccination. The CDR3 loop reads CASSLNGRATGELFF. In nucleotides, the CDR3 is TGTGCCAGCAGCTTGAACGGGAGGGCCACCGGGGAGCTGTTTTTT.